The table lists the clone carrying this T cell receptor (beta chain) with many counts. What it binds is unknown. The data belong to a study of CD8 T cells in ankylosing spondylitis. Trimming took off 3 bases at V and 6 bases at J, with 21 bases between the two ends. Germline V gene lookup returns CDR1 MDHEN and CDR2 SYDVKM. This CDR3 region has 16 residues. General study points: Disease-linked clones, CD8+, were relatively rare in peripheral blood.

Using its own MiXCR run on the 5' RACE reads, TCRdb lists one record per CDR3 protein. The sample yields some 150,000 distinct CDR3 sequences, over 9.5% seen once. The receptor was derived from a female donor with ankylosing spondylitis or in good health (not recorded which). Sample: blood, either unsorted or a sorted T cell fraction (not recorded which). The chain combines TRBV28 with TRBJ2-7, with D perhaps TRBD1 (7 bases). CDR3 sequence reads: CASSFMGGGGGGEQYF. In nucleotides, the CDR3 is TGTGCCAGCAGTTTTATGGGCGGAGGAGGGGGCGGCGAGCAGTACTTC.